This is a list of T cell receptor beta chains from one sample in a study of blood T cell repertoires in COVID-19. This table comes from immunoSEQ multiplex PCR, and its TCRdb copy is limited to in-frame clones, with some not included. The sample yields a few hundred thousand clones, 82% seen once. The sequencing input was peripheral blood. The receptors come from a woman in her 70s with COVID-19, enrolled during active disease. Both conserved end residues are trimmed from each CDR3. Each record gives: J gene, V gene, CDR3 protein.

TRBJ2-7	TRBV12-3/TRBV12-4	ASTLDRTYEQY
TRBJ2-7	TRBV7-9	ASSFIFGTVHEQY
TRBJ1-1	TRBV15	ATSRGYQGETEAF
TRBJ1-1	TRBV5-1	ASSSTVADTEAF
TRBJ1-6	TRBV28	ASSPGTLEVTLH
TRBJ1-6	TRBV19	ASSPPGQNNSPLH
TRBJ2-7	TRBV4-1	ASSQGTVLPYEQY
TRBJ2-1	TRBV4-2	ASSPPGGGSNEQF
TRBJ2-3	TRBV5-1	ASSANSGRSTDTQY
TRBJ1-2	TRBV10-3	AISGQGPGYT
TRBJ1-1	TRBV5-1	ASSLVERLNTEAF
TRBJ2-7	TRBV20-1	SASAGTSYEQY
TRBJ2-7	TRBV28	ASSFRDRLYEQY
TRBJ1-2	TRBV2	ASSEGVGGYGYT
TRBJ1-3	TRBV28	ASSLTAGNTIY
TRBJ1-4	TRBV20-1	SASLVGGNEKLF
TRBJ2-7	TRBV20-1	SVDRGEQY
TRBJ2-7	TRBV2	ASNPSEAGTYEQY
TRBJ1-4	TRBV10-3	ATQFTTNEKLF
TRBJ2-1	TRBV9	ASSVTGESYNEQF
TRBJ2-7	TRBV2	ASRYPSGQTSYEQY
TRBJ1-6	TRBV7-9	ASSAYTGPPNSPLH
TRBJ2-3	TRBV5-4	ASSLAGSTDTQY
TRBJ2-3	TRBV27	ASSLETGTDTQY
TRBJ2-7	TRBV28	ASSTRGEQY
TRBJ1-4	TRBV6-5	ASRGDPMKKLF
TRBJ2-1	TRBV10-3	AISGTSEANEQF
TRBJ1-6	TRBV7-9	ASSLRTGSPLH
TRBJ2-5	TRBV7-2	ASSLRQGGETQY
TRBJ1-5	TRBV3-1/TRBV3-2	ASSQGGHDNQPQH
TRBJ2-1	TRBV6-5	AAKVGELNEQF
TRBJ1-2	TRBV7-2	ASSLGGTGSGYGYT
TRBJ2-4	TRBV18	ASSQEQGRQHIQY
TRBJ1-4	TRBV7-2	ASSLDQGLGEKLF
TRBJ1-5	TRBV6-5	ATSTPYSNQPQH
TRBJ1-2	TRBV5-1	ASSLEGAVGYT
TRBJ1-5	TRBV18	ATSTGVLQPQH
TRBJ2-7	TRBV6-5	ASKRREGTLYEQY
TRBJ1-4	TRBV7-9	ASSLGLGEEKLF
TRBJ1-5	TRBV5-1	ASSPDPTGQPQH
TRBJ1-4	TRBV28	ASTTGGRTNEKLF
TRBJ2-7	TRBV5-6	ASSILHGSYEQY
TRBJ2-1	TRBV7-3	ASSAGDAGRANEQF
TRBJ1-1	TRBV28	AVQRNTEAF
TRBJ1-4	TRBV28	ASSLPTGRGEKLF